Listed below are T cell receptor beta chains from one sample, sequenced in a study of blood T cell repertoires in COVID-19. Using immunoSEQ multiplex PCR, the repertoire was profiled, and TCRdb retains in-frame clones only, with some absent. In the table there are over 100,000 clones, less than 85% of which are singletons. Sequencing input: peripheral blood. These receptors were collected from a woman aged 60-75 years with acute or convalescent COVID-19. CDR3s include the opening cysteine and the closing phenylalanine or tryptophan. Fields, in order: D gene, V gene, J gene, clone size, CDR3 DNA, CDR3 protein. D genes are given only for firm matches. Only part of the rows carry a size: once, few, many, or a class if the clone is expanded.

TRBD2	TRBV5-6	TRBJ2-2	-	TGTGCCAGCAGCTTTAGCGGGAGGGCCGAAACCGGGGAGCTGTTTTTT	CASSFSGRAETGELFF
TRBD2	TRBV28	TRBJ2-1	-	TGTGCCAGCAGTCCACTCTCCCGCGGGGGCAATGAGCAGTTCTTC	CASSPLSRGGNEQFF
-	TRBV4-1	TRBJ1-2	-	TGCGCCAGCAGCCAAGAGGAATGGACAGGCTACACCTTC	CASSQEEWTGYTF
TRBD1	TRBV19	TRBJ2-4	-	TGTGCCAGTAGCCCCCCGGACAGGGGGGACATTCAGTACTTC	CASSPPDRGDIQYF
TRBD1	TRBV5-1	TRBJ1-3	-	TGCGCCAGCAGCCCGGAGGGACAGCGGAACACCATATATTTT	CASSPEGQRNTIYF
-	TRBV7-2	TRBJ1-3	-	TGTGCCAGCAGCTTAGACAGCTCTGGAAACACCATATATTTT	CASSLDSSGNTIYF
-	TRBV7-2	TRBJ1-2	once	TGTGCCAGCAGCTTAGCGCGGGGGGGGTACTATGGCTACACCTTC	CASSLARGGYYGYTF
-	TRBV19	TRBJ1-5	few	TGTGCCAGTAATGAGCTTAACCCCGATCAGCCCCAGCATTTT	CASNELNPDQPQHF
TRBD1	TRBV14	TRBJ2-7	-	TGTGCCAGCAGTACTGGGACAGGGGGAGCCGAGCAGTACTTC	CASSTGTGGAEQYF
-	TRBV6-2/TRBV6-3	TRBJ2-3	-	TGTGCCAGCAGTTACTCTTTGAGGCGGGGCAGCACAGATACGCAGTATTTT	CASSYSLRRGSTDTQYF
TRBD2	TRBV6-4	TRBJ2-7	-	TGTGCCAGCACGGAGGGAGCGGGAGAGGACGAGCAGTACTTC	CASTEGAGEDEQYF
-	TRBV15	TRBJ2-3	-	TGTGCCACCAGCAGAGCCTCGGATACGCAGTATTTT	CATSRASDTQYF
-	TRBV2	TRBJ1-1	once	TGTGCCAGCAGTGATAGGACTGACACTGAAGCTTTCTTT	CASSDRTDTEAFF
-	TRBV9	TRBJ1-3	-	TGTGCCAGCAGCTACGACATTTTCTCTGGAAACACCATATATTTT	CASSYDIFSGNTIYF
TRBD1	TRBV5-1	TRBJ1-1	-	TGCGCCAGCAGCTACTCAGGGGGCGGCACTGAAGCTTTCTTT	CASSYSGGGTEAFF
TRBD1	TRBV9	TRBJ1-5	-	TGTGCCAGCAGCGTAGAAGGACAGGCGAATCAGCCCCAGCATTTT	CASSVEGQANQPQHF
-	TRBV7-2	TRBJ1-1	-	TGTGCCAGCAGCTTATCGCGGTCGAACACTGAAGCTTTCTTT	CASSLSRSNTEAFF
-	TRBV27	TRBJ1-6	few	TGTGCCAGCAGTTGGGGGCCTGCCGAGGGCTCACCCCTCCACTTT	CASSWGPAEGSPLHF
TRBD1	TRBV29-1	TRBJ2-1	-	TGCAGCGTGACAGGGAACGTCTACAATGAGCAGTTCTTC	CSVTGNVYNEQFF
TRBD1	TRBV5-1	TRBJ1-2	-	TGCGCCAGCAGCTTGGTGCCGACAGGGGTCGATGGCTACACCTTC	CASSLVPTGVDGYTF
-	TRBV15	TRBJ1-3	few	TGTGCCACCAGCAAACACAGCGGAAACACCATATATTTT	CATSKHSGNTIYF
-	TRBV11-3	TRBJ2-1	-	TGTGCCAGCAGCTCGGGGATCTACAATGAGCAGTTCTTC	CASSSGIYNEQFF
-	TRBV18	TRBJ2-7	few	TGTGCCAGCTCACCGGGGGGTCGCCAGGAGCAGTACTTC	CASSPGGRQEQYF
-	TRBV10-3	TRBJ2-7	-	TGTGCCATCCGAGGGGCAGCTCCGGCGGGGTACGAGCAGTACTTC	CAIRGAAPAGYEQYF
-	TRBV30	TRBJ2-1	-	TGTGCCTGGAGTGTAAAGGGGGTGGCCTACAATGAGCAGTTCTTC	CAWSVKGVAYNEQFF
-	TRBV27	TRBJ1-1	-	TGTGCCAGCAGTTTATACGGACGGATAAGGGGCACTGAAGCTTTCTTT	CASSLYGRIRGTEAFF
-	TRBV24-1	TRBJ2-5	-	TGTGCCACCAGCGGGGACTCGTATCAAGAGACCCAGTACTTC	CATSGDSYQETQYF
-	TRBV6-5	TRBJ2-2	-	TGTGCCAGCAAACAACAGTGGGACACCGGGGAGCTGTTTTTT	CASKQQWDTGELFF
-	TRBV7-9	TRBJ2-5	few	TGTGCCAGCAGCTTAGGGGCAAGTCGACAGACCCAGTACTTC	CASSLGASRQTQYF
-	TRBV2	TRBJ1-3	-	TGTGCCAGCAGTGAACTCAGGAACACCATATATTTT	CASSELRNTIYF
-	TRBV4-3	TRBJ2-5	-	TGCGCCAGCAGCCTGGGTTCCGGGGAGACCCAGTACTTC	CASSLGSGETQYF